This record covers a single TCR beta chain. Its antigen is undetermined. The sample belongs to a study of T-cell memory formation after mild COVID-19. Regarding the study as a whole: For second-wave clones that peaked at day 37, SARS-CoV-2 specificity went unverified.

TCRdb ran MiXCR on the 5' RACE reads and lists one entry per CDR3 protein. Found here are 340,000 or so distinct CDR3 sequences, 10% to 15% of them singletons; the top ten hold over 20%. The length of the CDR3 is 13 residues. Germline CDR1 is DFQATT and CDR2 is SNEGSKA (reference sequence). V shed 3 bases and J 0 bases; nucleotides not matched to a gene: 2. This chain connects TRBV20-1 to TRBJ2-7; 7 positions match TRBD1. This TCR derives from a man aged 18 to 30 who had mild COVID-19 (a few samples of this study predate the infection). Cell type and time point are not known. The sequenced material came from PBMCs or a T cell subset sorted from them (not recorded which). Written as DNA, the CDR3 is TGCAGTGCTAGGGGGACAGTCTCCTACGAGCAGTACTTC. It yields the protein CSARGTVSYEQYF.